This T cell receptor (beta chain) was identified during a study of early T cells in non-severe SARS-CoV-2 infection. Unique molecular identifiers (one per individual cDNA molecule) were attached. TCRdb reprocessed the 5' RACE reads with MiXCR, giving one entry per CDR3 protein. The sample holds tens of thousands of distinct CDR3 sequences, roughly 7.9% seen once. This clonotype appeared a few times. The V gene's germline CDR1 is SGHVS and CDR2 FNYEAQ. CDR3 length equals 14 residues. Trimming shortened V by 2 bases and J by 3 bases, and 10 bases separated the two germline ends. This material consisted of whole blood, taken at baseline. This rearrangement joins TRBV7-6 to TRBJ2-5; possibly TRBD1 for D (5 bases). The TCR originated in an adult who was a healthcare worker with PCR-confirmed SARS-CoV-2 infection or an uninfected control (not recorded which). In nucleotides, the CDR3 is TGTGCCAGCAGCTTATCGGGCAGGGAAGAGACCCAGTACTTC. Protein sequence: CASSLSGREETQYF. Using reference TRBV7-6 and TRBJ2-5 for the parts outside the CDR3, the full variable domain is GAGVSQSPRYKVTKRGQDVALRCDPISGHVSLYWYRQALGQGPEFLTYFNYEAQQDKSGLPNDRFSAERPEGSISTLTIQRTEQRDSAMYRCASSLSGREETQYFGPGTRLLVL.